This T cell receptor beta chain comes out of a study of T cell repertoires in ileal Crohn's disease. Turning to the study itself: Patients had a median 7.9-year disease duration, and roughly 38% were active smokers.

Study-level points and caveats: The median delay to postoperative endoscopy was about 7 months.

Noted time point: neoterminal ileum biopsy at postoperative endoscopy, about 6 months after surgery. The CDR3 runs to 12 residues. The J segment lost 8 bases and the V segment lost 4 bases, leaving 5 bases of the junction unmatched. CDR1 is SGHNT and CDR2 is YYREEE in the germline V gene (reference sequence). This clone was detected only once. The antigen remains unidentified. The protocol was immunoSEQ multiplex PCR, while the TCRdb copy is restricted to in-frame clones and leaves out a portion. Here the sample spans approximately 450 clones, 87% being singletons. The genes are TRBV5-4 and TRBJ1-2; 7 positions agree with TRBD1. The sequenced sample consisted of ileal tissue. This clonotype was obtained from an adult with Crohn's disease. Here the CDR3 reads CASSLTGFGYTF. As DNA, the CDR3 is TGTGCCAGCAGCCTGACAGGGTTCGGCTACACCTTC.